These 14 T cell receptor beta chains came from one sample sequenced in a study of OX40 agonist ivuxolimab in advanced cancers. Profiled with immunoSEQ multiplex PCR; TCRdb holds only in-frame clones, not every one. The repertoire holds approximately 69,000 clones, approximately 86% seen once, with approximately 5.6% in the top ten. This specimen consisted of CD4+ or CD8+ T cells sorted from blood, obtained in a trial of the OX40 agonist ivuxolimab. These receptors originate from an adult with an advanced solid tumor such as melanoma, head and neck, liver or kidney cancer.

The V gene is TRBV12-5, the J gene TRBJ2-5; TRBD2 matches 7 bases. From germline, CDR1 is LGHNT and CDR2 FRNRAP. CDR3 size: 18 residues. Losses at the gene ends were 7 bases for V and 5 bases for J; bases not matched to a gene: 22. The CDR3 reads CASAPRSTESRGSETQYF. CDR3 bases: TGTGCTAGTGCCCCCCGATCAACAGAATCGCGGGGGTCGGAGACCCAGTACTTC. Together with reference TRBV12-5 and TRBJ2-5, the CDR3 gives the full variable domain: DARVTQTPRHKVTEMGQEVTMRCQPILGHNTVFWYRQTMMQGLELLAYFRNRAPLDDSGMPKDRFSAEMPDATLATLKIQPSEPRDSAVYFCASAPRSTESRGSETQYFGPGTRLLVL.

This clone has only one observation. The J gene is TRBJ2-7, the V gene TRBV14; no reliable D call. The V gene lost 5 bases and the J gene lost 6 bases, with 8 bases spanning the gap. This CDR3 is 11 amino acids long. Looked up from germline, CDR1 is SGHDN and CDR2 is FVKESK. The CDR3 sequence: CASSVSGEQYF. In DNA form, the CDR3 reads TGTGCCAGCAGCGTCTCCGGCGAGCAGTACTTC.

The CDR3 here is CASSLLFRVHEQFF. For the CDR3, the DNA is TGTGCCAGCAGTTTACTGTTTAGGGTCCATGAGCAGTTCTTC. The V gene is TRBV28, the J gene TRBJ2-1; D unclear. Deletions cut 2 bases from V and 8 bases from J, with 13 bases between. The CDR3 length is 14 residues. Germline lookup yields CDR1 MDHEN and CDR2 SYDVKM.

A single count supports this clone. The CDR3 sequence is CASSYAYSTGARNTEAFF. The CDR3 DNA reads as TGTGCCAGCAGTTATGCGTACTCTACAGGGGCACGGAACACTGAAGCTTTCTTT. The chain uses TRBV28 and TRBJ1-1, with 7 bases identical to TRBD1. Per germline, CDR1 MDHEN and CDR2 SYDVKM. V shed 4 bases, J shed 1 base, and the junction held 15 bases outside the gene matches. The CDR3 extends over 18 amino acids.

The chain employs TRBV18 and TRBJ2-6; 7 positions match TRBD1. Per germline, CDR1 KGHSH and CDR2 LQKENI. This CDR3 contains 19 residues. With V trimmed by 4 bases and J by 0 bases, 12 bases remained unmatched. Here the CDR3 reads CASSQGSGTVRSGANVLTF. The CDR3 DNA sequence: TGTGCCAGCTCACAGGGATCCGGGACAGTCCGCTCTGGGGCCAACGTCCTGACTTTC.

The sample holds a few counts of this clone. The CDR3 loop is CASSQGLAGRDTQYF. CDR3 DNA: TGCGCCAGCAGCCAAGGCCTAGCGGGCCGAGATACGCAGTATTTT. V and J are TRBV4-3 and TRBJ2-3, with TRBD2 matching over 8 bases. Germline CDR1 reads LGHNA; CDR2 reads YSLEER. The CDR3 runs 15 residues. Trimming took 1 base from V and 5 from J; bases not matched to a gene: 5.

This chain links TRBV27 with TRBJ2-1, with TRBD1 matching over 9 bases. The germline V gene has CDR1 MNHEY and CDR2 SMNVEV (reference sequence). The CDR3 covers 17 residues. J gave up 2 bases and V 5 bases, and 10 bases lay outside the gene matches. The CDR3 sequence is CASSILQGARTYNEQFF. The CDR3 DNA reads as TGTGCCAGCAGTATTCTACAGGGGGCCCGTACCTACAATGAGCAGTTCTTC.

The chain employs TRBV18 and TRBJ2-7; TRBD2 aligns across 14 bases. The V segment lost 3 bases and the J segment 0 bases; nucleotides outside the gene matches: 4. This CDR3 region has 17 residues. CDR1 is KGHSH and CDR2 is LQKENI in the germline V gene. CDR3 protein: CASSPGTSGGSSYEQYF. The CDR3 nucleotides are TGTGCCAGCTCACCCGGGACTAGCGGGGGAAGCTCCTACGAGCAGTACTTC.

Comments on this clone: This CDR3 is also generated by other DNA sequences in the sample. The CDR3 coding sequence is TGTGCCAGCAGCCCCCAGGGACAGCTCTATGGCTACACCTTC. It encodes CASSPQGQLYGYTF. The chain is built from TRBV7-2 and TRBJ1-2, with TRBD1 identical over 7 bases. Per the germline V gene, CDR1 is SGHTA and CDR2 is FQGNSA. V lost 5 bases, J lost 4 bases, and 7 bases stayed unmatched. The CDR3 is 14 amino acids.

This chain links TRBV30 with TRBJ2-1; D is undetermined. CDR3 length equals 16 residues. Germline values: CDR1 GTSNPN, CDR2 SVGIG (reference sequence). V was clipped by 1 base and J by 2 bases, with 15 bases between them. The CDR3 loop reads CAWSDPMHRAYNEQFF. CDR3 DNA sequence: TGTGCCTGGAGTGACCCGATGCACCGAGCCTACAATGAGCAGTTCTTC.

The chain links TRBV9 to TRBJ2-2; 8 bases are shared with TRBD1. The germline gives CDR1 SGDLS, CDR2 YYNGEE. V lost 1 base, J lost 7 bases, and 9 bases stayed unmatched. The CDR3 is 16 amino acids. The CDR3 sequence is CASSVRTGPTGGELFF. The DNA for the CDR3 is TGTGCCAGCAGCGTAAGGACAGGGCCCACCGGCGGGGAGCTGTTTTTT.

This sequence joins TRBV30 and TRBJ2-1; D unclear. The CDR3 sequence is 11 residues long. Trimming shortened V by 5 bases and J by 4 bases, and 6 bases separated the two germline ends. CDR1 and CDR2 from the germline V gene are GTSNPN and SVGIG (reference sequence). The CDR3 DNA reads as TGTGCCTGGGAAAATTACAATGAGCAGTTCTTC. Its translation is CAWENYNEQFF.

The J gene is TRBJ2-7, the V gene TRBV6-6; TRBD2 aligns across 8 bases. Losses at the gene ends were 5 bases for V and 12 bases for J; bases not matched to a gene: 6. Germline V CDR1 and CDR2: MNHNY, SVGAGI (reference sequence). The CDR3 runs 11 residues. This CDR3 is CASSALADSYF. The CDR3 coding sequence is TGTGCCAGCAGTGCACTAGCGGATTCGTACTTC.

A single count supports this clone. The rearrangement uses TRBV7-2 and TRBJ1-1; possibly TRBD1 for D (5 bases). The germline V and J ends were trimmed by 2 bases and 6 bases, with 13 bases remaining between them. The length of the CDR3 is 14 residues. Germline values: CDR1 SGHTA, CDR2 FQGNSA. In DNA, the CDR3 is TGTGCCAGCAGCTTACAGGGAGTGTCGGCTGAAGCTTTCTTT. Translating gives CASSLQGVSAEAFF.